This TCR beta chain originates from a study of T and B cells in COVID-19 patients. Whole-study context: COVID-19 patients gave peripheral blood either during active infection or after recovery.

Notes on the study in general: Patients with COVID-19 reportedly showed strongly skewed T cell receptor beta variable and joining gene usage. There were about 2,500 TCR clusters exclusive to the recovered cohort, some 30 with low generation probability. Sorted SARS-CoV-2-responsive or tetramer+ T cells and CD4+, regulatory and CD8+ subsets were not yet sequenced.

Blood genomic DNA input for TRB amplification was about 250-500 ng. Note on this clonotype: Its antigen remains unidentified.

Multiplex PCR with BIOMED2 TRB-A/B primer pools amplified TRB rearrangements. Each CDR3 protein is one row after TCRdb ran MiXCR on the multiplex PCR reads. The sample consists of 3,000 or so distinct CDR3 sequences, approximately 28% of them appearing once. The source material was blood. The TCR was taken from a human donor with active COVID-19. The donor label of this sample is uncertain.

CDR3 coding DNA: TGTGCCAGCAGCAAAGCGGACAGGGCTAGCACAGATACGCAGTATTTT. This gives the protein CASSKADRASTDTQYF. The J gene is TRBJ2-3, the V gene TRBV21-1; the D call of TRBD1 is as the table states it, not checked on the DNA. TRBV21-1 is a pseudogene segment. The CDR3 consists of 16 residues.